The sequence of this T cell receptor (beta chain) was determined in a study of regulatory T cells in long-lasting Graves disease. Arm-PCR of CDR3 regions and iRepertoire HTBI primers were used to build TCR beta libraries. TCRdb recomputed calls from the multiplex PCR reads with MiXCR, one row per CDR3 protein. The sample consists of approximately 400,000 distinct CDR3 sequences, approximately 12% of them appearing once. Notes on the study in general: Patients whose Graves' disease persisted exhibited lower TCR diversity than those newly diagnosed.

Notes on this clonotype: The antigen is not known.

Time point given: newly diagnosed GD, antithyroid drugs for less than 3 months. RNA from PBMCs was the source of the TCR library. It was an endocrinology department in Xi'an, China, that provided the patients. Deletions cut 0 bases from V and 1 base from J, with 12 bases between. Germline values: CDR1 SGHNT, CDR2 YYREEE (reference sequence). The CDR3 spans 16 residues. This same sample was also taken into another study, of T cells in Graves' hyperthyroidism and ophthalmopathy. As that report states: Ophthalmopathy, which appeared later, was predicted by the model a median about 6 months before onset.

The material sequenced was peripheral blood mononuclear cells (PBMCs), taken at new diagnosis, from a patient treated with antithyroid drugs. The chain uses TRBV5-4 and TRBJ2-3, with D perhaps assigned TRBD1 or TRBD2 (5 bases each). This clonotype originated in a young woman with Graves disease. Here the CDR3 DNA reads TGTGCCAGCAGCTTGGCCGGGACCGAACGCACAGATACGCAGTATTTT. Encoded protein: CASSLAGTERTDTQYF.